Described below is a single T cell receptor (beta chain) sequence and its context. Its cognate antigen is unknown. The data are from a study of cytomegalovirus exposure and HLA in healthy donors. Regarding the study as a whole: Among immune exposure information, only CMV serostatus was available. Later work showed greater clonal expansion in HLA-associated TCR beta chains than in equally common others.

Trimming stripped 4 bases from V and 0 bases from J, with 7 bases between. The CDR3 loop spans 13 amino acids. The V gene's germline CDR1 is SGHRS and CDR2 YFSETQ. Both 60 Vbeta primers and 13 Jbeta primers went into the PCR. Sequencing was performed with immunoSEQ multiplex PCR; in TCRdb, only in-frame clones are kept and a portion is missing. The table records some 200,000 clones, roughly 80% of them present only once. This TCR was recovered from a man in his fifties or sixties in good health and CMV-seronegative. Sequencing was carried out using PBMCs. The rearrangement uses TRBV5-1 and TRBJ1-1; no clear D gene. CDR3 in DNA: TGCGCCAGCAGCCCTTCTATGAACACTGAAGCTTTCTTT. Protein: CASSPSMNTEAFF.